This entry lists 3 T cell receptor beta chains sequenced from one sample in a study of metastatic and nonmetastatic thyroid tumors. There were no patients who had received any treatment before thyroid surgery. TCRdb re-called clones from the PCR reads using MiXCR. The data show 9,000 to 15,000 clones, approximately 32% seen once. The sequenced sample consisted of tumor tissue. These receptors all stem from a female donor with papillary thyroid cancer or a benign thyroid nodule (not recorded which). Some clones in this sample may be carry-over from other donors' samples.

This clone has at least ten counts. The CDR3 nucleotides read TGTGCCAGCACCGTGGGGGCAGATACGCAGTATTTT. Residues: CASTVGADTQYF. The chain couples TRBV2 to TRBJ2-3; possibly TRBD1 or TRBD2 for D (5 bases each). V gave up 7 bases and J gave up 4 bases, with 9 bases separating them. There are 12 residues in the CDR3. Germline CDR1 SNHLY, CDR2 FYNNEI.

The gene calls are TRBV6-1 and TRBJ1-5; 7 bases are a match to TRBD1. This CDR3 region has 16 residues. V was pared by 1 base and J by 2 bases, with 5 bases of the junction left unmatched. Germline V lookup: CDR1 MNHNS, CDR2 SASEGT. The CDR3 protein is CASSEGEGAGNQPQHF. CDR3 sequence (DNA): TGTGCCAGCAGTGAAGGAGAGGGGGCTGGCAATCAGCCCCAGCATTTT.

By sample fraction, this clone is medium-sized. This chain links TRBV4-2 with TRBJ2-2; D possibly matches TRBD1 or TRBD2 (5 bases each). CDR1 is LGHNA, CDR2 YNFKEQ, per germline. The V end lost 0 bases, the J end lost 3 bases, and 5 bases lay between the germline ends. CDR3 length: 14 amino acids. CDR3 region: CASSQEGHTGELFF. The DNA of the CDR3 is TGTGCCAGCAGCCAAGAGGGACACACCGGGGAGCTGTTTTTT.